This T cell receptor beta chain is from a study of shared clonotypes between healthy human individuals. The method was immunoSEQ multiplex PCR; TCRdb's version includes in-frame clones alone and lacks a portion of them. The repertoire consists of fewer than 600,000 clones, with about four fifths occurring once and the leading ten covering about 12%. V was clipped by 4 bases and J by 0 bases, with 8 bases between them. Germline V gene sequence: CDR1 SQVTM, CDR2 ANQGSEA. This CDR3 spans 13 amino acids. The sample taken for sequencing was PBMCs. The gene calls are TRBV29-1 and TRBJ2-3; D gene unclear. This receptor was identified in a woman between 40 and 50 years old in good health. Some clones in this sample may be carry-over from other donors' samples. The CDR3 loop is CSVAGRSTDTQYF. DNA for the CDR3: TGCAGCGTTGCGGGCCGCAGCACAGATACGCAGTATTTT.